This T cell receptor beta chain was documented in a study of T cells in Graves' hyperthyroidism and ophthalmopathy. Overall study findings and caveats: Most clonotypes expanded in thyroid above 0.001 were likewise present in blood.

Amplification of TCR beta CDR3 regions was performed using RNA transcripts as template. TCR CDR3 underwent first-round RT-PCR with the HTBI primer set. MiXCR, applied by TCRdb to the multiplex PCR reads, yields one record per CDR3 protein. Of under 750,000 distinct CDR3 sequences detected, around 19% appear once; the ten largest clones hold 16%. Thyroid ultrasound, orbital computed tomography, clinical symptoms, and serum thyroxine and TRAb underpinned diagnoses. Sampled blood dates from first hyperthyroidism diagnosis, and it precedes any ophthalmopathy symptoms. Trimming shortened V by 1 base and J by 2 bases, and 16 bases separated the two germline ends. CDR1 is LNHDA, CDR2 SQIVND, per germline (reference sequence). CDR3 length: 17 residues. This clonotype appeared a few times. The antigen is not known.

The specimen sequenced was blood. The receptor was derived from a woman between 50 and 59 years old with Graves' hyperthyroidism that later progressed to Graves' ophthalmopathy. This rearrangement joins TRBV19 to TRBJ2-3; D is perhaps TRBD2 (6 bases). The CDR3 region is CASSIALGGTTTDTQYF. The DNA of the CDR3 is TGTGCCAGTAGTATAGCCCTCGGGGGAACAACCACAGATACGCAGTATTTT.